The next 27 T cell receptor beta chains were all read from a single sample in a study of CD8 T cells in ankylosing spondylitis (dated by TCRdb to about 2017). Receptor libraries were prepared by 5' RACE. Reads for this sample came from an Illumina HiSeq 2500. TCRdb handled the public reads itself, with Q25 trimming in fastp and clone calling in MiXCR, and kept productive beta chains. CDR3 protein sequences are deduplicated, and each keeps its most common genes and DNA. A total of more than 100,000 distinct CDR3 sequences appear in this sample, 9.5% to 12% of them only once. The top ten clones comprise 4.1% of the sample. The sample comprised blood, either unsorted or a sorted T cell fraction (not recorded which). The receptor source for this set is a female donor with ankylosing spondylitis or in good health (not recorded which).

V gene TRBV5-1 combines with J gene TRBJ2-3; D gene unclear. Germline values: CDR1 SGHRS, CDR2 YFSETQ. CDR3 length: 15 amino acids. The ends were cut back, 0 bases at V and 1 base at J, with 9 bases in the middle. CDR3 bases: TGCGCCAGCAGCTTGGACAGTCTTGGCACAGATACGCAGTATTTT. Translating gives CASSLDSLGTDTQYF.

This clonotype was counted ten times or more. The J gene is TRBJ1-2, the V gene TRBV12-3 or TRBV12-4, with D unclear. CDR3 length: 13 amino acids. V lost 7 bases, J lost 8 bases, and 17 bases lay in between. The CDR3 is CASTIQRRGGYTF. CDR3 nucleotide sequence: TGTGCCAGCACCATTCAGAGACGTGGGGGCTACACCTTC.

This clonotype has ten or more counts. The chain joins TRBV20-1 to TRBJ2-1, with a possible D match to TRBD1 (5 bases). Trimming pared 3 bases from V and 9 bases from J, leaving 9 bases between. This CDR3 has 11 amino acids. CDR1 is DFQATT and CDR2 is SNEGSKA in the germline V gene (reference sequence). This CDR3 reads CSASVGLEQFF. CDR3 DNA sequence: TGCAGTGCTAGTGTGGGGCTTGAGCAGTTCTTC.

This clonotype came up many times. J is TRBJ2-7 and V is TRBV20-1, with 10 bases lining up with TRBD1. CDR3 length equals 14 residues. Germline CDR1 reads DFQATT; CDR2 reads SNEGSKA (reference sequence). V shed 3 bases and J 5 bases; nucleotides not matched to a gene: 7. CDR3 residues: CSASTTGTGDEQYF. DNA of the CDR3: TGCAGTGCTAGTACTACCGGGACAGGGGACGAGCAGTACTTC.

A few counts support this clonotype. The chain carries TRBV7-2 and TRBJ2-1; no firm D call. Germline V gives CDR1 SGHTA, CDR2 FQGNSA. The CDR3 contains 11 residues. V was shortened by 5 bases and J by 10 bases, with 9 bases between the two germline ends. CDR3 sequence: CASSPSDEQFF. CDR3 nucleotides: TGTGCCAGCAGCCCCTCGGACGAGCAGTTCTTC.

This clonotype showed up many times. The chain carries TRBV6-5 and TRBJ2-2, with a weak D call TRBD2 (5 bases). V was shortened by 2 bases and J by 4 bases, with 5 bases between the two germline ends. This CDR3 spans 13 amino acids. Germline assignment: CDR1 MNHEY and CDR2 SVGAGI. The CDR3 DNA reads as TGTGCCAGCAGTTACGGAGGCACCGGGGAGCTGTTTTTT. Translated: CASSYGGTGELFF.

In this sample, this clonotype turned up many times. This chain uses TRBV28 with TRBJ2-7; D is possibly TRBD1 (6 bases). CDR3 length: 14 residues. V lost 2 bases and J lost 7, with 15 bases in between. Per the germline V gene, CDR1 is MDHEN and CDR2 is SYDVKM. CDR3 in DNA: TGTGCCAGCAGTTTACCCCACAGGGAATGGGAGCAGTACTTC. Encoded protein: CASSLPHREWEQYF.

This clonotype was recorded at least ten times. CDR3 coding DNA: TGTGCCAGCAGCTTAGGGCAGACTAGCGGGTACCAAGAGACCCAGTACTTC. Amino acid sequence: CASSLGQTSGYQETQYF. V and J are TRBV7-2 and TRBJ2-5; 10 positions match TRBD2. The length of the CDR3 is 17 residues. Trimming took 1 base from V and 0 from J; bases not matched to a gene: 5. CDR1 is SGHTA and CDR2 is FQGNSA in the germline V gene.

This clonotype occurred many times. This chain uses TRBV7-9 with TRBJ1-2, with D perhaps matching TRBD1 (6 bases). This CDR3 region has 14 residues. V lost 5 bases to trimming and J lost 6 bases, with 16 bases between them. Per germline, CDR1 SEHNR and CDR2 FQNEAQ (reference sequence). The CDR3 region is CASSTTGSLHGYTF. The CDR3 DNA sequence: TGTGCCAGCAGCACCACAGGGAGTTTGCATGGCTACACCTTC.

Notes on this clonotype: This could be a read error, since a much larger clone is one nucleotide away. The CDR3 coding sequence is TGCGCCAGCAACCCTAGAGACGACGGGGCAGCCTATAGGAATGAGCAGTTCTTC. It codes for CASNPRDDGAAYRNEQFF. V is TRBV5-1 and J is TRBJ2-1; either TRBD1 or TRBD2 may supply D (5 bases each). The germline V gene encodes CDR1 SGHRS and CDR2 YFSETQ. V was pared by 6 bases and J by 7 bases, with 29 bases between. This CDR3 comprises 18 residues.

This clonotype came up many times. J is TRBJ2-1 and V is TRBV10-3; D perhaps matches TRBD2 (6 bases). Deletions cut 8 bases from V and 0 bases from J, with 8 bases between. This CDR3 spans 13 amino acids. CDR1 and CDR2 from the germline V gene are ENHRY and SYGVKD. The CDR3 nucleotides read TGTGCCATCCGGGAGAGCTCCTACAATGAGCAGTTCTTC. Translated: CAIRESSYNEQFF.

This clonotype has a count of ten or more. The chain joins TRBV20-1 to TRBJ2-3; 7 positions match TRBD1. The CDR3 contains 13 residues. Trimming cost V 3 bases and J 6 bases; bases outside gene matches: 6. The germline V gene has CDR1 DFQATT and CDR2 SNEGSKA (reference sequence). The CDR3 region has the DNA TGCAGTGCTAGCCTACAGGGGACGGATACGCAGTATTTT. The encoded protein is CSASLQGTDTQYF.

This clonotype was observed at least ten times. The genes are TRBV29-1 and TRBJ1-2; D is undetermined. This CDR3 is 12 amino acids long. Germline assignment: CDR1 SQVTM and CDR2 ANQGSEA. V gave up 8 bases and J gave up 8 bases, with 18 bases separating them. The CDR3 is CSSEEGSGGYTF. CDR3 in DNA: TGCAGCTCCGAGGAGGGCTCGGGGGGCTACACCTTC.

In its sample, this clonotype was seen many times. The V and J genes are TRBV24-1 and TRBJ2-7; TRBD2 aligns across 8 bases. The CDR3 length is 15 residues. The germline gives CDR1 KGHDR, CDR2 SFDVKD. Germline trimming cut 4 bases from V and 7 bases from J; bases unmatched to any gene: 11. CDR3 sequence: CATSDAGGGRGEQYF. The CDR3 DNA sequence: TGTGCCACCAGTGACGCGGGAGGCGGTCGCGGAGAGCAGTACTTC.

This clonotype was detected a few times. The chain couples TRBV29-1 to TRBJ2-7; 10 positions match TRBD1. The CDR3 extends over 12 amino acids. Losses at the gene ends were 7 bases for V and 7 bases for J; bases not matched to a gene: 7. Germline loops: CDR1 SQVTM, CDR2 ANQGSEA. The CDR3 coding sequence is TGCAGCGCCCGGGACAGGGGAGGTGAGCAGTACTTC. Encoded protein: CSARDRGGEQYF.

This clonotype was recorded a few times. The chain uses TRBV25-1 and TRBJ2-7; D may be TRBD1 or TRBD2 (5 bases each). Germline values: CDR1 MGHDK, CDR2 SYGVNS. The CDR3 consists of 11 residues. Trimming removed 8 bases at V and 6 bases at J, with 11 bases between. Written as DNA, the CDR3 is TGTGCCAGCGGGTGGGGGTCCGAGCAGTACTTC. This translates into CASGWGSEQYF.

This clonotype was seen repeatedly, ten times or more. The V gene is TRBV5-1, the J gene TRBJ2-7, with D possibly being TRBD1 (6 bases). V lost 7 bases and J lost 6, with 17 bases in between. Germline loops: CDR1 SGHRS, CDR2 YFSETQ. There are 13 residues in the CDR3. The CDR3 reads CASATGILREQYF. Written as DNA, the CDR3 is TGCGCCAGCGCAACAGGGATCCTTCGCGAGCAGTACTTC.

This clonotype showed up just a few times. The V call is TRBV12-3 or TRBV12-4, the J call TRBJ2-1, with D perhaps assigned TRBD1 or TRBD2 (5 bases each). Trimming cost V 6 bases and J 8 bases, with 20 bases left between them. This CDR3 region has 15 residues. The chain's CDR3 is CASREGDSYGDEQFF. In DNA, the CDR3 is TGTGCCAGCAGGGAAGGGGATTCATACGGGGATGAGCAGTTCTTC.

This clonotype was found many times. The CDR3 nucleotides read TGCGCCAGCACCCAGGGGACCACAGATACGCAGTATTTT. This codes for CASTQGTTDTQYF. The chain carries TRBV5-1 and TRBJ2-3, with D possibly matching TRBD1 (6 bases). CDR3 length: 13 residues. Trimming pared 6 bases from V and 2 bases from J, leaving 10 bases between. Germline V gene lookup returns CDR1 SGHRS and CDR2 YFSETQ. Looking up the rest from reference TRBV5-1 and TRBJ2-3 gives the full variable domain: KAGVTQTPRYLIKTRGQQVTLSCSPISGHRSVSWYQQTPGQGLQFLFEYFSETQRNKGNFPGRFSGRQFSNSRSEMNVSTLELGDSALYLCASTQGTTDTQYFGPGTRLTVL.

The chain carries TRBV14 and TRBJ2-1; 16 nucleotides agree with TRBD2. Germline V gives CDR1 SGHDN, CDR2 FVKESK. The CDR3 is 20 residues long. The trim removed 4 bases at V and 2 bases at J, leaving 11 bases unmatched. Here the CDR3 reads CASSRVSGTSGRGPYNEQFF. DNA for the CDR3: TGTGCCAGCAGCCGAGTCTCCGGGACTAGCGGGAGGGGACCCTACAATGAGCAGTTCTTC.

This clonotype was seen repeatedly, ten times or more. The rearrangement joins TRBV20-1 to TRBJ2-1, with a tentative D call TRBD1 (6 bases). CDR1 is DFQATT, CDR2 SNEGSKA, per germline (reference sequence). This CDR3 contains 12 residues. With 5 bases removed from V and 7 bases from J, the gap between germline ends came to 12 bases. CDR3: CSAGTPWNEQFF. CDR3 in DNA: TGCAGTGCTGGGACACCTTGGAATGAGCAGTTCTTC.

Many counts were recorded for this clonotype. This chain connects TRBV7-9 to TRBJ1-4; 7 nucleotides line up with TRBD1. The V gene end was trimmed by 7 bases and the J gene end by 7 bases; junction bases not matched to a gene: 9. CDR1 is SEHNR, CDR2 FQNEAQ, per germline (reference sequence). The length of the CDR3 is 14 residues. The CDR3 bases are TGTGCCAGCACCCAAAGGGACAGCCTTGAAAAACTGTTTTTT. This translates into CASTQRDSLEKLFF.

This clonotype was observed at least ten times. V and J are TRBV7-9 and TRBJ1-2; TRBD1 might be the D (5 bases). Trimming pared 5 bases from V and 8 bases from J, leaving 15 bases between. The CDR3 is 13 residues long. Germline values: CDR1 SEHNR, CDR2 FQNEAQ (reference sequence). The CDR3 DNA is TGTGCCAGCAGCCCGTCAAAAGGGGACGGCTACACCTTC. This codes for CASSPSKGDGYTF.

This clonotype was recorded many times. This chain uses TRBV7-7 with TRBJ1-1; D remains unclear. The CDR3 has 14 residues. V was clipped by 2 bases and J by 4 bases, with 11 bases between them. Germline CDR1 and CDR2: SSHAT and FNYEAQ (reference sequence). For the CDR3, the DNA is TGTGCCAGCAGCTTATTCCAAGGGAGCACTGAAGCTTTCTTT. This sequence encodes CASSLFQGSTEAFF.

In this sample, this clonotype turned up a few times. The chain joins TRBV11-2 to TRBJ2-7; TRBD2 might be the D (6 bases). The CDR3 spans 15 residues. CDR1 is SGHAT, CDR2 FQNNGV, per germline. Trimming removed 2 bases at V and 3 bases at J, with 14 bases between. CDR3 DNA: TGTGCCAGCAGCTTATACGGGTCGGGGGACTACGAGCAGTACTTC. Its translation: CASSLYGSGDYEQYF.

This clonotype was found many times. J is TRBJ2-3 and V is TRBV30; 7 bases are shared with TRBD1. The V gene's germline CDR1 is GTSNPN and CDR2 SVGIG (reference sequence). V lost 4 bases, J lost 7 bases, and 11 bases stayed unmatched. CDR3 length equals 14 residues. CDR3 sequence (DNA): TGTGCCTGGATACCGGGACAGATAGTTCATACGCAGTATTTT. This gives the protein CAWIPGQIVHTQYF.

This clonotype was seen repeatedly, ten times or more. V is TRBV19 and J is TRBJ2-7; 9 bases fit TRBD1. The J segment lost 3 bases and the V segment lost 5 bases, leaving 8 bases of the junction unmatched. This CDR3 has 15 amino acids. Per germline, CDR1 LNHDA and CDR2 SQIVND (reference sequence). CDR3 residues: CASSFGQGSLYEQYF. As DNA, the CDR3 is TGTGCCAGTAGTTTCGGACAGGGGTCCCTCTACGAGCAGTACTTC. Based on the CDR3 plus reference TRBV19 and TRBJ2-7, the full variable domain is DGGITQSPKYLFRKEGQNVTLSCEQNLNHDAMYWYRQDPGQGLRLIYYSQIVNDFQKGDIAEGYSVSREKKESFPLTVTSAQKNPTAFYLCASSFGQGSLYEQYFGPGTRLTVT.